This T cell receptor (beta chain) derives from a study of identical twins. Study-wide results and limits: Analyses of zero insertions could, in part, be confounded by invariant MAIT and iNKT cells.

This clonotype was observed a few times. Its specificity is not known. MiXCR, applied by TCRdb to the 5' RACE reads, yields one record per CDR3 protein. The data hold 450,000 or so distinct CDR3 sequences, with 20% to 25% observed a single time. These records were also assigned to another study, of T cells expressing NK-cell markers.

The material sequenced was CD4+ T cells sorted from blood. The sequence came from a woman aged 18-29 years in good health.

CDR3 amino acids: CASWGLAGTDTQYF. The CDR3 region has the DNA TGTGCCAGCTGGGGACTAGCGGGCACAGATACGCAGTATTTT. V and J are TRBV6-4 and TRBJ2-3; 11 bases agree with TRBD2. Per germline, CDR1 MRHNA and CDR2 SNTAGT. The CDR3 length is 14 residues. The V gene end was trimmed by 8 bases and the J gene end by 1 base; junction bases not matched to a gene: 2.